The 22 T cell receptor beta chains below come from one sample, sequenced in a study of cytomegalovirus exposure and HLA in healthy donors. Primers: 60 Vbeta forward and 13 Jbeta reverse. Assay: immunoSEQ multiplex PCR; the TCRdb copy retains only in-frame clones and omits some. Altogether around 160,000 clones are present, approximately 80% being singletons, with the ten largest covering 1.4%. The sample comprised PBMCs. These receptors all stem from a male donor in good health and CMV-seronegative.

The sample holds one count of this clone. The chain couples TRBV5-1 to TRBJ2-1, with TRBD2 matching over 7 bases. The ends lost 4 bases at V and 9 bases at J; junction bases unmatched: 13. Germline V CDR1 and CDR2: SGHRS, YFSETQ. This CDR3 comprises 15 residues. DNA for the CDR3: TGCGCCAGCAGCCTGGGGTCGGGGGGTGTCAGTGAGCAGTTCTTC. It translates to CASSLGSGGVSEQFF.

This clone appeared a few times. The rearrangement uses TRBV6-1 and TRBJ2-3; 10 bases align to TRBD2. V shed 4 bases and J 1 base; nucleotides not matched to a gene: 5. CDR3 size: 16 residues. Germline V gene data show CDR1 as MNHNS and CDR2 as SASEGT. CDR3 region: CASSVSSGSRTDTQYF. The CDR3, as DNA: TGTGCCAGCAGTGTCTCTAGCGGGAGCCGCACAGATACGCAGTATTTT.

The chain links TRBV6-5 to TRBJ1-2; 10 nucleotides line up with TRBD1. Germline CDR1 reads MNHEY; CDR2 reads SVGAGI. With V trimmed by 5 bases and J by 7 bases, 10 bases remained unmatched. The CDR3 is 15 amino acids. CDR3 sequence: CASSAVNRDRGGYTF. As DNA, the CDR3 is TGTGCCAGCAGTGCTGTCAACCGGGACAGGGGTGGCTACACCTTC.

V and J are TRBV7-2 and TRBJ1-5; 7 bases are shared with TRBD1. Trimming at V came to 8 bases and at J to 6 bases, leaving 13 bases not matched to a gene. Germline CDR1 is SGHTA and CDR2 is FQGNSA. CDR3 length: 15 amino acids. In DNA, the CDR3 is TGTGCCAGCGCACAGTTCGAAGGGGGCAGTCAGCCCCAGCATTTT. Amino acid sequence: CASAQFEGGSQPQHF. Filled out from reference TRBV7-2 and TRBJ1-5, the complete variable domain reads GAGVSQSPSNKVTEKGKDVELRCDPISGHTALYWYRQSLGQGLEFLIYFQGNSAPDKSGLPSDRFSAERTGGSVSTLTIQRTQQEDSAVYLCASAQFEGGSQPQHFGDGTRLSIL.

CDR3 sequence: CASSLAGTGDEQYF. DNA of the CDR3: TGTGCCAGCAGCTTAGCGGGGACAGGGGACGAGCAGTACTTC. This chain joins TRBV7-9 and TRBJ2-7; TRBD1 aligns across 10 bases. Trimming took 0 bases from V and 5 from J; bases not matched to a gene: 1. This CDR3 spans 14 amino acids. CDR1 and CDR2 (germline): SEHNR, FQNEAQ (reference sequence).

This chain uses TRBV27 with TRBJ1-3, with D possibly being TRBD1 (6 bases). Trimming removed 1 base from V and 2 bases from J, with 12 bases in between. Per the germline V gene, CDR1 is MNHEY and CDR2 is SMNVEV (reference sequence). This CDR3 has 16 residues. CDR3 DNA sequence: TGTGCCAGCAGTTTATATTCCCAGGGGACTGGAAACACCATATATTTT. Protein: CASSLYSQGTGNTIYF.

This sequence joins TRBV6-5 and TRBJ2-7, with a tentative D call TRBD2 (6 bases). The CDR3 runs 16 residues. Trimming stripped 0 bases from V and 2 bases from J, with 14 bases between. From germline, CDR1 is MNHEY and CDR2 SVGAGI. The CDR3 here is CASSYSSGGLTYEQYF. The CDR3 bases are TGTGCCAGCAGTTACTCGAGTGGGGGACTTACCTACGAGCAGTACTTC.

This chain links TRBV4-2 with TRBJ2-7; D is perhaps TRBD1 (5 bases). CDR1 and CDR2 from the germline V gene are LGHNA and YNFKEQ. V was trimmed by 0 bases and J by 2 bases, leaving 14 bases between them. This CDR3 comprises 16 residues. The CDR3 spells CASSQDQQAPPYEQYF. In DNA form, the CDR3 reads TGTGCCAGCAGCCAAGATCAACAGGCGCCACCCTACGAGCAGTACTTC.

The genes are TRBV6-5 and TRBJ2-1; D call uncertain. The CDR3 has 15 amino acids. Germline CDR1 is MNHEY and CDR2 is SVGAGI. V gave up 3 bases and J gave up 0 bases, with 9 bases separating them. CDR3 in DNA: TGTGCCAGCAGTTATGAGTACGGCTCCTACAATGAGCAGTTCTTC. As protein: CASSYEYGSYNEQFF.

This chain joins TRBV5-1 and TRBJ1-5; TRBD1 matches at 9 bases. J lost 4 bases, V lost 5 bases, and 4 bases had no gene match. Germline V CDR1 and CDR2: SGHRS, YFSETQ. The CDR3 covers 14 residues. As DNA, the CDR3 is TGCGCCAGCAGACCGACAGGGGGTAATCAGCCCCAGCATTTT. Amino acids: CASRPTGGNQPQHF.

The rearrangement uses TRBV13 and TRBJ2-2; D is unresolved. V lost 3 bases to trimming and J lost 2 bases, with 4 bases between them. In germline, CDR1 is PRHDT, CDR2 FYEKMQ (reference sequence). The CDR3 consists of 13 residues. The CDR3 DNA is TGTGCCAGCAGCTTTATCAACACCGGGGAGCTGTTTTTT. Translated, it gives CASSFINTGELFF. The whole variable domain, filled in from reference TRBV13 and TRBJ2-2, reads AAGVIQSPRHLIKEKRETATLKCYPIPRHDTVYWYQQGPGQDPQFLISFYEKMQSDKGSIPDRFSAQQFSDYHSELNMSSLELGDSALYFCASSFINTGELFFGEGSRLTVL.

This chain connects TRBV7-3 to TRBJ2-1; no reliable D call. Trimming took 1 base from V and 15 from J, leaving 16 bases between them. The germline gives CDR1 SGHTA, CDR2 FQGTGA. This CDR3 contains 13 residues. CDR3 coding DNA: TGTGCCAGCAGCTTAAATGCGCTCAAAGCTCCGTTCTTC. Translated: CASSLNALKAPFF. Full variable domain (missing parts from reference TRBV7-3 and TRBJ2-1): GAGVSQTPSNKVTEKGKYVELRCDPISGHTALYWYRQSLGQGPEFLIYFQGTGAADDSGLPNDRFFAVRPEGSVSTLKIQRTERGDSAVYLCASSLNALKAPFFGPGTRLTVL.

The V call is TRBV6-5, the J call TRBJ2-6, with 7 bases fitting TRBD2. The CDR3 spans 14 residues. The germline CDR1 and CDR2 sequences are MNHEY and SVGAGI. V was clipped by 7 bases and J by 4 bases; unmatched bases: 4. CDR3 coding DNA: TGTGCCAGCAAGGGAGGGCCCGGGGCCAACGTCCTGACTTTC. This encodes CASKGGPGANVLTF.

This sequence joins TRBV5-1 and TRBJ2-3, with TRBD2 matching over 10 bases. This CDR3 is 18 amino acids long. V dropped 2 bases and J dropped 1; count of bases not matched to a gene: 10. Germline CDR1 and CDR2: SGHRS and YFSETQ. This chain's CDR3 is CASSFGSSGGAGTDTQYF. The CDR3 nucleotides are TGCGCCAGCAGCTTTGGATCCAGCGGGGGGGCGGGCACAGATACGCAGTATTTT.

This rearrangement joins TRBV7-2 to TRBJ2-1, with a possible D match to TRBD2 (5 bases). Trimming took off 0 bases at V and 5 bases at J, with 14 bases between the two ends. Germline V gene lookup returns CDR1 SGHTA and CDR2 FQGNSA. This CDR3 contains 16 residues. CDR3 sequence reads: CASSLASGVLNNEQFF. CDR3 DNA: TGTGCCAGCAGCTTAGCCTCCGGGGTACTCAACAATGAGCAGTTCTTC.

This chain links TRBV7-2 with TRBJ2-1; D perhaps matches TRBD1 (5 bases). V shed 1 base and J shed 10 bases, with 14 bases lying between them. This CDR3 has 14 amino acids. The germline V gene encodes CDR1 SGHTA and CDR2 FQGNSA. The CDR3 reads CASSLGFQGNEQFF. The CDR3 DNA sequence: TGTGCCAGCAGCTTAGGCTTCCAGGGAAACGAGCAGTTCTTC.

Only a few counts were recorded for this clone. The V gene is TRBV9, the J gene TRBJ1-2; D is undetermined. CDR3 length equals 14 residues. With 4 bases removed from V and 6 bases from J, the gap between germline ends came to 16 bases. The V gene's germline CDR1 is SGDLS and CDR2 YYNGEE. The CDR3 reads CASSPGGYSDGYTF. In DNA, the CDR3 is TGTGCCAGCAGCCCAGGAGGTTATTCCGATGGCTACACCTTC.

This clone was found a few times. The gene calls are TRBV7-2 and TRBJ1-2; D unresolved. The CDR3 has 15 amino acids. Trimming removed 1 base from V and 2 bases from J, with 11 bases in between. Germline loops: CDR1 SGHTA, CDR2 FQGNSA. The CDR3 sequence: CASSLDNGANYGYTF. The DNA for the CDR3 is TGTGCCAGCAGCTTAGATAACGGAGCCAACTATGGCTACACCTTC.

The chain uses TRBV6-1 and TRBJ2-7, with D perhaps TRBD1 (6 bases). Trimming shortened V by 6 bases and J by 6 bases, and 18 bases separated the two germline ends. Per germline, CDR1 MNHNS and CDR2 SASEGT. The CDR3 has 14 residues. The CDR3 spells CASRPTGFQGEQYF. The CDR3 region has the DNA TGTGCCAGCAGGCCCACAGGGTTTCAGGGCGAGCAGTACTTC.

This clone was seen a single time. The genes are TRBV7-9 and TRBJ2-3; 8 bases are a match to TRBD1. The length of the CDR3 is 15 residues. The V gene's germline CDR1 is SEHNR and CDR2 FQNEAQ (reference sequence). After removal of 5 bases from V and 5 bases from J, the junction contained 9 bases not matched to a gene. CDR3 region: CASSQTQGAGDTQYF. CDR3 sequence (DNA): TGTGCCAGCAGCCAAACCCAGGGGGCCGGAGATACGCAGTATTTT.

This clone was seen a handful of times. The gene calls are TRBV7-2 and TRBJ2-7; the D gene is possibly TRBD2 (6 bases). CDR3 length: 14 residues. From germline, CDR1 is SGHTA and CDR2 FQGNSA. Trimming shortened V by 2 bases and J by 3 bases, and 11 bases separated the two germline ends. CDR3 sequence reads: CASSLTGTFYEQYF. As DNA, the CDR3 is TGTGCCAGCAGCTTAACCGGGACTTTCTACGAGCAGTACTTC.

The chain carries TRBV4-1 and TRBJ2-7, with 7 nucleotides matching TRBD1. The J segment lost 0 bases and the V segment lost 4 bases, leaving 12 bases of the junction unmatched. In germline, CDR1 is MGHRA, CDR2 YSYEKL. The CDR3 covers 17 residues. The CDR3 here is CASSRSLRAGGSYEQYF. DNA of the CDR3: TGCGCCAGCAGCCGCTCTTTAAGGGCAGGGGGCTCCTACGAGCAGTACTTC.